Detailed here is one T cell receptor beta chain. Its antigen remains unidentified. The source of the sample is a study of vaccination effects on CD4 cells after COVID-19. Antigen-specific CD4+ T cell clonotypes were called by their expansion after viral peptide-pool culture in ViraFEST. Between days 9 and 10 of culture, CD4+ T cells were separated out. A positive SARS-CoV-2 PCR test fell between March and December 2020. Serving as the negative control culture was a pool of HIV-1 Nef peptides. With 4 bases removed from V and 6 bases from J, the gap between germline ends came to 20 bases. The germline V gene encodes CDR1 SGHDT and CDR2 YYEEEE. This CDR3 spans 15 amino acids. Measured with immunoSEQ multiplex PCR; TCRdb has only the in-frame clones, and not every one. The sample consists of 55,000 to 90,000 clones, under 85% of them appearing once.

The TCR originated in a human donor who had a prior SARS-CoV-2 infection. V usage is TRBV5-6 and J usage is TRBJ2-7; no reliable D call. The sample consisted of CD4+ T cells from PBMCs cultured with HIV peptides, taken before COVID-19 vaccination. The subset was: HIV-1 Nef peptide pool negative control/reference culture. CDR3 sequence (DNA): TGTGCCAGCAGCGAACTCTACCGTCGGGTGGGCGAGCAGTACTTC. Translating it yields CASSELYRRVGEQYF.